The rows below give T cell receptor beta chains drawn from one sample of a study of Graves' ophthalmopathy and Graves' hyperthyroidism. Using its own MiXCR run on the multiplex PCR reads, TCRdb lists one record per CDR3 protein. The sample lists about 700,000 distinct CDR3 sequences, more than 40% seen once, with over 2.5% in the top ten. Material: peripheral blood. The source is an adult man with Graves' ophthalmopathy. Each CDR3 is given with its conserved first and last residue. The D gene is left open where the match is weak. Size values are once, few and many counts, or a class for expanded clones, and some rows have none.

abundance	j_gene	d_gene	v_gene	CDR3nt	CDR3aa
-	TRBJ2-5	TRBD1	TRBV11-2	TGTGCCAGCAGCTTAACTCCAGGGGGAGAGACCCAGTACTTC	CASSLTPGGETQYF
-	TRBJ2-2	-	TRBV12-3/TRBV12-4	TGTGCCAGCAGTTTCTGGGGGAGGTACGGCGGGGAGCTGTTTTTT	CASSFWGRYGGELFF
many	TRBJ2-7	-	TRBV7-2	TGTGCCAGTAGTGGAGGAAACCTCTACGAGCAGTACTTC	CASSGGNLYEQYF
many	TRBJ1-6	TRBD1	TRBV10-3	TGTGCCAGCAGTTCTCGACAGGGTAGAGGCTCCTATAATTCACCCCTCCACTTT	CASSSRQGRGSYNSPLHF
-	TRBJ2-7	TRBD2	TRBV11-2	TGTGCCAGCAGCGGTCGAATAGCGGGGGGGCCAGAGGAGCAGTACTTC	CASSGRIAGGPEEQYF
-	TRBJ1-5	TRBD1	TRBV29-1	TGCAGCGTGGGGGACAGTCCCCAGCATTTT	CSVGDSPQHF
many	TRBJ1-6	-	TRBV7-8	TGTGCCAGCAGCCCCGGAGGCGTTCAGGGTTCACCCCTCCACTTT	CASSPGGVQGSPLHF
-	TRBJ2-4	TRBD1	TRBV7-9	TGTGCCAGCAGCTCCGCCAGGACAGGGAGGAACATTCAGTACTTC	CASSSARTGRNIQYF
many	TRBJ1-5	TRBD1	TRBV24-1	TGTGCCACCGCCGACAGGGCGAGTAATCAGCCCCAGCATTTT	CATADRASNQPQHF
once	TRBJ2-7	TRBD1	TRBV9	TGTGCCAGCAGCGTAGAGGCAGGGGGCTACGAGCAGTACTTC	CASSVEAGGYEQYF
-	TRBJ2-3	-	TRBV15	TGTGCCACCAGCAGGTCCCTAGGTCGCACAGATACGCAGTATTTT	CATSRSLGRTDTQYF
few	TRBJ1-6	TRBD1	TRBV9	TGTGCCAGCAGCCGATCACCGGGACAGGGAAATTCACCCCTCCACTTT	CASSRSPGQGNSPLHF
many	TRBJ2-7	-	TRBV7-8	TGTGCCAGCGCTAGTCAGATCTCCTACGAGCAGTACTTC	CASASQISYEQYF
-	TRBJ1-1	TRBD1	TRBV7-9	TGTGCCAGCAGCTCGCAGGGGGCGACTGAAGCTTTCTTT	CASSSQGATEAFF
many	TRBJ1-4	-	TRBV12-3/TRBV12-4	TGTGCCAGCAGTTTAAGGGGTGCTAATGAAAAACTGTTTTTT	CASSLRGANEKLFF
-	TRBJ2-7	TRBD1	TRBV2	TGTGCCAGCAGTGGGTCCACGGGACAGGGTTACTACGAGCAGTACTTC	CASSGSTGQGYYEQYF
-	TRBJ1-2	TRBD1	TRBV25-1	TGTGCCAGCAGCCAAGACCGGACAGGGGACCTAGGTGGCTACACCTTC	CASSQDRTGDLGGYTF
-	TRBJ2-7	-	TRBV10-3	TGTGCCTTCGGGGTCTACGAGCAGTACTTC	CAFGVYEQYF
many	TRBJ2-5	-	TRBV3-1	TGTGCCAGCAGCCAATTCCGAGAGACCCAGTACTTC	CASSQFRETQYF
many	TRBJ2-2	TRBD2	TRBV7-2	TGTGCCAGCAGCTTAGGAGTAGCGGGGCCCGGGGAGCTGTTTTTT	CASSLGVAGPGELFF
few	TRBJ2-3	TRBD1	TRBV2	TGTGCCAGCAGTTCCCGACAGGGGAGCACAGATACGCAGTATTTT	CASSSRQGSTDTQYF
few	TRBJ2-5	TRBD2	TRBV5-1	TGCGCCAGCAGCCCCCTAGCGGCGAGGGAGACCCAGTACTTC	CASSPLAARETQYF
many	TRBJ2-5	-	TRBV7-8	TGTGCCAGCAGCGAAAACAGGGAAGAGACCCAGTACTTC	CASSENREETQYF
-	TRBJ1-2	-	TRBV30	TGTGCCTGGAATCGTGTCAGTAACTATGGCTACACCTTC	CAWNRVSNYGYTF
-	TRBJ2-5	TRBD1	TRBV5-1	TGCGCCAGCAGCCCTCGGCTCGTCGGGACAGGGGGCGGAGAGACCCAGTACTTC	CASSPRLVGTGGGETQYF
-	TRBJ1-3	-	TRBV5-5	TGTGCCAGCAGCTTGGGTTGGCGCTCTGGAAACACCATATATTTT	CASSLGWRSGNTIYF
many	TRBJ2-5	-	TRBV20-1	TGCAGTGCCCACTCGGGCACCGAGACCCAGTACTTC	CSAHSGTETQYF
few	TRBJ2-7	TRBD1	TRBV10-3	TGTGCCATCAGTGTAGGACAGGGGATCACCGGGGAGCAGTACTTC	CAISVGQGITGEQYF
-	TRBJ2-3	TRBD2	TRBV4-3	TGCGCCAGCAGCCAGGTCGGCGGGGGGCTTAACACAGATACGCAGTATTTT	CASSQVGGGLNTDTQYF
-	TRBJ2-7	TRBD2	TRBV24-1	TGTGCCACCAGTAGTATAGCGGCGGGACTAGCCTACGAGCAGTACTTC	CATSSIAAGLAYEQYF
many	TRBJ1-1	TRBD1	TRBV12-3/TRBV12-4	TGTGCCAGCAGTCAACAGGGGGGGGGAACTGAAGCTTTCTTT	CASSQQGGGTEAFF
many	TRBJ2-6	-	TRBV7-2	TGTGCCAGCAGCTTTATTCGGTCAGTTGTGCCCAACGTCCTGACTTTC	CASSFIRSVVPNVLTF
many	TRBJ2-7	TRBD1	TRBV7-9	TGTGCCACCCACCGGGACAGGGACCCCTACGAGCAGTACTTC	CATHRDRDPYEQYF
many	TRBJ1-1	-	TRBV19	TGTGCCAGTAAGTATGGGAAATCGGCGAACACTGAAGCTTTCTTT	CASKYGKSANTEAFF
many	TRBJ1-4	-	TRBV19	TGTGCCAGTGGCGGCGCACCAACTAATGAAAAACTGTTTTTT	CASGGAPTNEKLFF
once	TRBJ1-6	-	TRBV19	TGTGCCAGTAGTATGGTAATCGTTGCACCCCTCCACTTT	CASSMVIVAPLHF
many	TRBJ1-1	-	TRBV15	TGTGCCACCAGCAGTGTCAGCAGGGGCCCGAACACTGAAGCTTTCTTT	CATSSVSRGPNTEAFF
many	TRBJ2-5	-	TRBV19	TGTGCCAGTAGTATTTACAGGGGAGGCGAGACCCAGTACTTC	CASSIYRGGETQYF
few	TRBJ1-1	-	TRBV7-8	TGTGCCAGCAGCTTATACGTTGGCCACACTGAAGCTTTCTTT	CASSLYVGHTEAFF
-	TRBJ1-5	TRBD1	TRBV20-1	TGCAGTGCCTCGGGACTAGCGGGACAGGGAGGCCAGCCCCAGCATTTT	CSASGLAGQGGQPQHF
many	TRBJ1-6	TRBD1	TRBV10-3	TGTGCCAGCAGTCAGGACAGGGTCGGAGTCGCACCCCTCCACTTT	CASSQDRVGVAPLHF
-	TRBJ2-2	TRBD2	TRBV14	TGTGCCAGCAGCCAAGTGACTAGCCTCAACACCGGGGAGCTGTTTTTT	CASSQVTSLNTGELFF
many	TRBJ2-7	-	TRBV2	TGTGCCAGCAGTCACCCGGGACAAACATACGAGCAGTACTTC	CASSHPGQTYEQYF
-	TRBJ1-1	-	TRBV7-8	TGTGCCTTCAGGACCTCGGGGACTGAAGCTCTCTTT	CAFRTSGTEALF